This TCR beta chain is drawn from a study of blood T cells in healthy people across ages. A second PCR, run for roughly 7 to 12 cycles, used a sample-barcoded 5' primer plus a J-beta primer mix. Via MiXCR, TCRdb re-called the 5' RACE reads, giving one row per CDR3 protein. The profile covers approximately 2,000,000 distinct CDR3 sequences, with about 39% appearing a single time and under 30% taken by the ten largest. Material for sequencing was blood. The receptor was isolated from a human donor in good health.

The CDR3 region is CASSSTAGTENEKLFF. The DNA of the CDR3 is TGTGCCAGCAGTTCAACCGCCGGGACGGAGAATGAAAAACTGTTTTTT. This chain connects TRBV6-2 or TRBV6-3 to TRBJ1-4; D may be TRBD1 (5 bases). This CDR3 contains 16 residues. CDR1 and CDR2 (germline): MNHEY, SVGEGT. The V end was cut by 4 bases, the J end by 5 bases, with 17 bases between.